The 25 T cell receptor beta chains given below trace back to one sample, sequenced in a study of blood T cell repertoires in COVID-19. Repertoires were generated with immunoSEQ multiplex PCR, while TCRdb's copy carries only in-frame clones and drops some. Of 270,000 or so clones in the sample, 80% to 90% were seen once. The sequenced sample consisted of peripheral blood. These TCRs come from a woman in her twenties or thirties with COVID-19, enrolled during active disease.

In this sample, this clone turned up once. The V gene is TRBV7-9, the J gene TRBJ1-4; 8 bases agree with TRBD1. J was trimmed by 7 bases and V by 1 base; bases with no gene match: 5. This CDR3 spans 15 amino acids. CDR1 and CDR2 (germline): SEHNR, FQNEAQ (reference sequence). The CDR3 is CASSLGQGLVEKLFF. DNA of the CDR3: TGTGCCAGCAGCTTAGGACAGGGGCTGGTTGAAAAACTGTTTTTT.

The chain uses TRBV15 and TRBJ2-7; 7 bases align to TRBD1. The junction had 10 bases not matched to a gene; V was cut back by 0 bases and J by 2 bases. Germline CDR1 LNHNV, CDR2 YYDKDF (reference sequence). The CDR3 has 17 amino acids. The CDR3 sequence is CATSRDPQGEAAYEQYF. CDR3 bases: TGTGCCACCAGCAGAGATCCCCAGGGGGAAGCTGCCTACGAGCAGTACTTC. The entire variable domain, with the rest obtained from reference TRBV15 and TRBJ2-7, is as follows: DAMVIQNPRYQVTQFGKPVTLSCSQTLNHNVMYWYQQKSSQAPKLLFHYYDKDFNNEADTPDNFQSRRPNTSFCFLDIRSPGLGDTAMYLCATSRDPQGEAAYEQYFGPGTRLTVT.

The chain links TRBV10-3 to TRBJ2-7; maybe TRBD2 (6 bases). This CDR3 has 16 amino acids. The germline V gene has CDR1 ENHRY and CDR2 SYGVKD. Trimming removed 3 bases from V and 2 bases from J, with 17 bases in between. CDR3 in DNA: TGTGCCATCAGTGATCCGATTAGCGGAGGGCCCTACGAGCAGTACTTC. Its protein is CAISDPISGGPYEQYF.

This chain uses TRBV7-2 with TRBJ2-7; 7 bases line up with TRBD1. CDR3 length equals 14 residues. Germline V gene lookup returns CDR1 SGHTA and CDR2 FQGNSA. The junction had 3 bases not matched to a gene; V was cut back by 1 base and J by 3 bases. Here the CDR3 reads CASSLDPGGYEQYF. CDR3 nucleotide sequence: TGTGCCAGCAGCTTAGACCCAGGGGGCTACGAGCAGTACTTC.

The chain employs TRBV5-1 and TRBJ1-2, with 9 bases lining up with TRBD1. The trim removed 4 bases at V and 0 bases at J, leaving 4 bases unmatched. The CDR3 runs to 15 residues. CDR1 SGHRS and CDR2 YFSETQ come from the germline V gene. CDR3 amino acids: CASSQDRGANYGYTF. DNA for the CDR3: TGCGCCAGCAGCCAGGACAGGGGAGCTAACTATGGCTACACCTTC.

J is TRBJ2-1 and V is TRBV10-3; 9 nucleotides line up with TRBD1. This CDR3 spans 16 amino acids. V shed 10 bases and J 9 bases; nucleotides not matched to a gene: 19. Germline V gene lookup returns CDR1 ENHRY and CDR2 SYGVKD. The CDR3 DNA sequence: TGTGCCACCAGCCGCTACGGGACAGGGAGAATTAGTGAGCAGTTCTTC. Translation gives CATSRYGTGRISEQFF.

This clone showed up just once. The chain uses TRBV5-5 and TRBJ2-7; TRBD2 matches 11 bases. Germline assignment: CDR1 SGHKS and CDR2 YYEKEE (reference sequence). V trimming: 0 bases; J trimming: 6 bases; junction bases outside the gene matches: 8. The CDR3 is 16 amino acids. The CDR3 DNA reads TGTGCCAGCAGCTTGGCGAACCTAGCGGGGGGTACCGAGCAGTACTTC. Translated: CASSLANLAGGTEQYF.

The chain carries TRBV5-4 and TRBJ1-6, with 8 bases fitting TRBD1. CDR3 length: 14 amino acids. V trimming: 3 bases; J trimming: 10 bases; junction bases outside the gene matches: 6. Germline loops: CDR1 SGHNT, CDR2 YYREEE (reference sequence). CDR3 sequence reads: CASSWGTGPSPLHF. The CDR3 bases are TGTGCCAGCAGCTGGGGGACAGGTCCGTCACCCCTCCACTTT. The variable domain in full, with the rest retrieved from reference TRBV5-4 and TRBJ1-6, is ETGVTQSPTHLIKTRGQQVTLRCSSQSGHNTVSWYQQALGQGPQFIFQYYREEENGRGNFPPRFSGLQFPNYSSELNVNALELDDSALYLCASSWGTGPSPLHFGNGTRLTVT.

The chain has TRBV7-9 and TRBJ1-1; D unclear. V lost 0 bases to trimming and J lost 5 bases, with 10 bases between them. The germline V gene has CDR1 SEHNR and CDR2 FQNEAQ (reference sequence). The CDR3 covers 14 residues. The CDR3 coding sequence is TGTGCCAGCAGCTTAGCGGGCCCCTTGACTGAAGCTTTCTTT. It specifies CASSLAGPLTEAFF.

The rearrangement joins TRBV29-1 to TRBJ1-1; 7 positions agree with TRBD1. Germline CDR1 SQVTM, CDR2 ANQGSEA. The J segment lost 0 bases and the V segment lost 8 bases, leaving 12 bases of the junction unmatched. This CDR3 has 15 residues. The CDR3 is CSSSGTVYMNTEAFF. The CDR3 DNA sequence: TGCAGCTCCTCAGGGACAGTTTACATGAACACTGAAGCTTTCTTT.

The V gene is TRBV27, the J gene TRBJ1-5; possibly TRBD1 for D (6 bases). The CDR3 is 15 residues long. V was shortened by 2 bases and J by 2 bases, with 10 bases between the two germline ends. The germline CDR1 and CDR2 sequences are MNHEY and SMNVEV (reference sequence). The CDR3 region has the DNA TGTGCCAGCAGTTTAAGGGCAGGGGGCAATCAGCCCCAGCATTTT. Its protein product is CASSLRAGGNQPQHF.

This sequence joins TRBV6-5 and TRBJ2-7; unclear D gene. Germline V CDR1 and CDR2: MNHEY, SVGAGI. CDR3 size: 12 residues. Deletions cut 6 bases from V and 6 bases from J, with 12 bases between. The CDR3 loop reads CASRDGRGEQYF. The CDR3 DNA reads as TGTGCCAGCAGGGATGGAAGAGGCGAGCAGTACTTC.

The chain uses TRBV3-1 (or the pseudogene TRBV3-2) and TRBJ2-7; 7 bases match TRBD1. Germline CDR1 reads LGHDT; CDR2 reads YNNKEL (reference sequence). The CDR3 is 14 residues long. The V gene end was trimmed by 4 bases and the J gene end by 0 bases; junction bases not matched to a gene: 3. The CDR3 reads CASSPDRASYEQYF. The CDR3 DNA reads as TGTGCCAGCAGCCCAGACAGGGCCTCCTACGAGCAGTACTTC.

The sample holds a few counts of this clone. The chain links TRBV5-1 to TRBJ2-2; a weak D match, TRBD1 (5 bases). The CDR3 covers 15 residues. V lost 4 bases and J 1 base, leaving 11 bases between the germline ends. Looked up from germline, CDR1 is SGHRS and CDR2 is YFSETQ. DNA of the CDR3: TGCGCCAGCAGCGTTGACAGCTTGAACACCGGGGAGCTGTTTTTT. Translation gives CASSVDSLNTGELFF. Full variable domain (missing parts from reference TRBV5-1 and TRBJ2-2): KAGVTQTPRYLIKTRGQQVTLSCSPISGHRSVSWYQQTPGQGLQFLFEYFSETQRNKGNFPGRFSGRQFSNSRSEMNVSTLELGDSALYLCASSVDSLNTGELFFGEGSRLTVL.

The chain uses TRBV5-4 and TRBJ2-7, with 9 bases identical to TRBD1. Germline-derived CDR1 and CDR2 are SGHNT and YYREEE (reference sequence). There are 14 residues in the CDR3. Losses at the gene ends were 3 bases for V and 4 bases for J; bases not matched to a gene: 5. CDR3: CASSWGTGSYEQYF. The CDR3 DNA sequence: TGTGCCAGCAGCTGGGGGACAGGGAGTTACGAGCAGTACTTC.

J is TRBJ2-7 and V is TRBV19; 10 bases map to TRBD1. This CDR3 has 15 amino acids. The junction had 6 bases not matched to a gene; V was cut back by 5 bases and J by 2 bases. Per the germline V gene, CDR1 is LNHDA and CDR2 is SQIVND (reference sequence). The chain's CDR3 is CASSRSGTGAYEQYF. The CDR3 nucleotides are TGTGCCAGTAGTCGGTCCGGGACAGGGGCCTACGAGCAGTACTTC.

This clone occurred once. The chain joins TRBV5-1 to TRBJ2-5, with D tentatively TRBD1 (5 bases). The V end lost 0 bases, the J end lost 0 bases, and 15 bases lay between the germline ends. The V gene's germline CDR1 is SGHRS and CDR2 YFSETQ. This CDR3 spans 17 amino acids. The CDR3 DNA is TGCGCCAGCAGCTTGGCAAAATCCGCAGGGTACCAAGAGACCCAGTACTTC. Translated: CASSLAKSAGYQETQYF.

This chain joins TRBV20-1 and TRBJ2-3, with TRBD2 identical over 7 bases. V lost 6 bases to trimming and J lost 8 bases; unmatched junction nucleotides: 5. Looked up from germline, CDR1 is DFQATT and CDR2 is SNEGSKA (reference sequence). The CDR3 is 11 amino acids. In DNA, the CDR3 is TGCAGTGCACGCGGGGGATCTACGCAGTATTTT. It is translated as CSARGGSTQYF.

Concerning this clone itself: The sample contains more than one DNA sequence encoding this CDR3. The chain couples TRBV6-5 to TRBJ2-5, with TRBD1 identical over 7 bases. This CDR3 is 14 amino acids long. CDR1 is MNHEY, CDR2 SVGAGI, per germline. V gave up 4 bases and J gave up 1 base; unmatched junction bases: 3. CDR3 amino acids: CASSWTGLQETQYF. CDR3 nucleotide sequence: TGTGCCAGCAGTTGGACAGGACTCCAAGAGACCCAGTACTTC.

The chain couples TRBV19 to TRBJ2-3; perhaps TRBD1 as D (7 bases). The CDR3 sequence is 11 residues long. Germline CDR1 LNHDA, CDR2 SQIVND (reference sequence). V was clipped by 4 bases and J by 9 bases, with 8 bases between them. CDR3 sequence (DNA): TGTGCCAGTAGTACAGGGGGGACGCAGTATTTT. It translates to CASSTGGTQYF.

Here the CDR3 reads CASSLARGTNEKLFF. In nucleotides, the CDR3 is TGCGCCAGCAGCTTGGCCCGAGGGACTAATGAAAAACTGTTTTTT. The chain employs TRBV5-1 and TRBJ1-4; D ambiguous. Germline V lookup: CDR1 SGHRS, CDR2 YFSETQ. V lost 0 bases and J lost 2, with 8 bases in between. This CDR3 has 15 amino acids.

This clone appeared a single time. The chain uses TRBV27 and TRBJ1-6, with D unclear. This CDR3 contains 12 residues. The V gene's germline CDR1 is MNHEY and CDR2 SMNVEV (reference sequence). V was shortened by 8 bases and J by 8 bases, with 10 bases between the two germline ends. The CDR3 spells CASGDWDSPLHF. The CDR3, as DNA: TGTGCCAGCGGAGATTGGGATTCACCCCTCCACTTT.

V gene TRBV5-1 combines with J gene TRBJ1-1; TRBD1 might be the D (5 bases). V dropped 4 bases and J dropped 0 bases, with 10 bases sitting between them. Germline V gene data show CDR1 as SGHRS and CDR2 as YFSETQ. The length of the CDR3 is 14 residues. CDR3 sequence reads: CASSPQGVNTEAFF. DNA of the CDR3: TGCGCCAGCAGCCCCCAGGGTGTGAACACTGAAGCTTTCTTT.

This clone has more than one count but fewer than ten. This rearrangement joins TRBV6-1 to TRBJ1-2; TRBD1 aligns across 9 bases. The CDR3 spans 15 residues. CDR1 is MNHNS and CDR2 is SASEGT in the germline V gene. Germline trimming cut 2 bases from V and 4 bases from J; bases unmatched to any gene: 5. The CDR3 here is CASSETGGVGYGYTF. In DNA form, the CDR3 reads TGTGCCAGCAGTGAAACAGGGGGCGTCGGCTATGGCTACACCTTC.

The chain carries TRBV5-5 and TRBJ1-2; no reliable D call. The CDR3 runs 13 residues. The V gene lost 1 base and the J gene lost 4 bases, with 8 bases spanning the gap. Germline V lookup: CDR1 SGHKS, CDR2 YYEKEE (reference sequence). CDR3 amino acids: CASSLRGGYGYTF. The CDR3 nucleotides read TGTGCCAGCAGCTTGCGTGGCGGCTATGGCTACACCTTC.